Sample share makes the clone carrying this T cell receptor (beta chain) large. Sequencing used immunoSEQ multiplex PCR; TCRdb keeps in-frame clones, though not all of them. Among approximately 1,300 clones listed, roughly 60% were seen once. This CDR3 has 12 amino acids. V was cut by 8 bases and J by 0 bases, with 8 bases left in between. Germline assignment: CDR1 MNHEY and CDR2 SMNVEV (reference sequence). This entry is derived from a study of coeliac disease. This TCR derives from a man aged 65 to 79 without celiac disease. The material sequenced was intraepithelial lymphocytes from the gut. V usage is TRBV27 and J usage is TRBJ2-7; a weak D match, TRBD1 (5 bases). CDR3 in DNA: TGTGCCAGCGGGGCGAGCTCCTACGAGCAGTACTTC. It encodes CASGASSYEQYF.